This T cell receptor beta chain was profiled in a study of blood T cell repertoires in COVID-19. On the study more broadly: Samples taken during acute and convalescent COVID-19 were collected in the United States, Italy and Spain.

This CDR3 has 15 amino acids. Germline CDR1 and CDR2: LNHNV and YYDKDF (reference sequence). Trimming took 1 base from V and 4 from J; bases not matched to a gene: 0. A remark on this clone: Distinct nucleotide sequences in the sample also encode this CDR3.

Only in-frame clones appear in the TCRdb table, and some are missing; sequencing was by immunoSEQ multiplex PCR. The sample has some 190,000 clones; about 88% are singletons. The rearrangement joins TRBV15 to TRBJ2-7; TRBD2 agrees at 14 bases. Sequenced: peripheral blood. This TCR was recovered from a woman aged 40 to 50 who had recovered from COVID-19. The CDR3: CATSRGTSGRYEQYF. The DNA for the CDR3 is TGTGCCACCAGCAGAGGGACTAGCGGGAGGTACGAGCAGTACTTC.